The 27 T cell receptor beta chains below were found in one sample sequenced in a study of cytomegalovirus exposure and HLA in healthy donors. Researchers ran the PCR with 60 Vbeta and 13 Jbeta primers. Measured with immunoSEQ multiplex PCR; TCRdb has only the in-frame clones, and not every one. The sample consists of under 150,000 clones, roughly three quarters of them appearing once. The specimen sequenced was PBMCs. These receptors were taken from a man in his 60s in good health and CMV-seronegative.

V and J are TRBV7-3 and TRBJ1-5, with D possibly being TRBD1 (5 bases). Per germline, CDR1 SGHTA and CDR2 FQGTGA. This CDR3 comprises 13 residues. V was pared by 1 base and J by 6 bases, with 7 bases between. CDR3 in DNA: TGTGCCAGCAGCTTAAGCGGGGGTCAGCCCCAGCATTTT. It is translated as CASSLSGGQPQHF.

The genes are TRBV4-2 and TRBJ1-1; D not certain. This CDR3 has 13 amino acids. With 3 bases removed from V and 3 bases from J, the gap between germline ends came to 8 bases. Germline V gene lookup returns CDR1 LGHNA and CDR2 YNFKEQ. This chain's CDR3 is CASSQTRDTEAFF. CDR3 nucleotides: TGTGCCAGCAGCCAGACTCGAGACACTGAAGCTTTCTTT.

The V gene is TRBV5-8, the J gene TRBJ2-5; 13 bases align to TRBD2. Looked up from germline, CDR1 is SGHTS and CDR2 is YDEGEE. The ends lost 4 bases at V and 5 bases at J; junction bases unmatched: 8. This CDR3 contains 16 residues. The CDR3 protein is CASSPGLAGDRETQYF. CDR3 in DNA: TGTGCCAGCAGCCCTGGACTAGCGGGGGATCGGGAGACCCAGTACTTC.

The chain uses TRBV6-6 and TRBJ1-6; 7 bases agree with TRBD1. V lost 2 bases, J lost 8 bases, and 3 bases stayed unmatched. The germline CDR1 and CDR2 sequences are MNHNY and SVGAGI (reference sequence). The CDR3 has 14 residues. The CDR3 loop is CASSYDQGDSPLHF. CDR3 nucleotides: TGTGCCAGCAGTTACGATCAGGGGGATTCACCCCTCCACTTT.

J is TRBJ2-4 and V is TRBV28, with 7 nucleotides matching TRBD1. The CDR3 totals 17 residues. The V gene end was trimmed by 5 bases and the J gene end by 1 base; junction bases not matched to a gene: 11. From germline, CDR1 is MDHEN and CDR2 SYDVKM. The DNA of the CDR3 is TGTGCCAGCAGTCGCCCTACCTCGGACAGGGCCAAAAACATTCAGTACTTC. Translation gives CASSRPTSDRAKNIQYF.

The sample holds a few counts of this clone. CDR3 sequence reads: CASSLRDKESGELFF. CDR3 sequence (DNA): TGCGCCAGCAGCCTACGGGACAAAGAGAGCGGGGAGCTGTTTTTT. The genes are TRBV5-1 and TRBJ2-2; a weak D match, TRBD1 (6 bases). The length of the CDR3 is 15 residues. Germline lookup yields CDR1 SGHRS and CDR2 YFSETQ. V was shortened by 4 bases and J by 7 bases, with 17 bases between the two germline ends.

In DNA, the CDR3 is TGTGCCTGGAGCCTCGACCCGACAGGGGGTAAAAATCAGCCCCAGCATTTT. Residues: CAWSLDPTGGKNQPQHF. The chain couples TRBV30 to TRBJ1-5; 9 bases match TRBD1. The CDR3 runs to 17 residues. V was pared by 3 bases and J by 4 bases, with 13 bases of the junction left unmatched. Germline CDR1 GTSNPN, CDR2 SVGIG (reference sequence).

This chain links TRBV18 with TRBJ2-7; 13 nucleotides line up with TRBD2. After removal of 2 bases from V and 9 bases from J, the junction contained 10 bases not matched to a gene. The germline V gene encodes CDR1 KGHSH and CDR2 LQKENI. CDR3 size: 16 residues. CDR3 in DNA: TGTGCCAGCTCACCAAGCTCAGGACTAGCGGGAGTGGGGCAGTACTTC. Amino acids: CASSPSSGLAGVGQYF.

In this sample, this clone turned up a few times. The chain recombines TRBV14 with TRBJ1-4, with D unresolved. Germline loops: CDR1 SGHDN, CDR2 FVKESK. The CDR3 runs 13 residues. V lost 1 base and J 6 bases, leaving 6 bases between the germline ends. CDR3 amino acids: CASSQVSYEKLFF. The CDR3 coding sequence is TGTGCCAGCAGCCAAGTCTCTTATGAAAAACTGTTTTTT.

This CDR3 is CASSLGAEEKLFF. In DNA, the CDR3 is TGTGCCAGCAGCTTAGGGGCAGAAGAAAAACTGTTTTTT. The rearrangement joins TRBV11-2 to TRBJ1-4; no reliable D call. Germline loops: CDR1 SGHAT, CDR2 FQNNGV. V lost 1 base to trimming and J lost 8 bases, with 8 bases between them. The CDR3 has 13 residues.

The V gene is TRBV12-5, the J gene TRBJ2-5, with 13 nucleotides matching TRBD2. Germline V gene data show CDR1 as LGHNT and CDR2 as FRNRAP. The CDR3 sequence is 17 residues long. V was pared by 6 bases and J by 0 bases, with 7 bases of the junction left unmatched. The CDR3 loop reads CASGPGLAGEDQETQYF. The CDR3 region has the DNA TGTGCTAGTGGCCCCGGACTAGCGGGAGAAGACCAAGAGACCCAGTACTTC.

Here the CDR3 reads CASSPDYSYNEQFF. The CDR3 DNA reads as TGTGCCAGCAGCCCCGACTATTCCTACAATGAGCAGTTCTTC. The gene calls are TRBV6-1 and TRBJ2-1; possible D gene TRBD2, 5 bases. V lost 6 bases and J 1 base, leaving 10 bases between the germline ends. The V gene's germline CDR1 is MNHNS and CDR2 SASEGT. This CDR3 region has 14 residues.

V and J are TRBV5-3 and TRBJ2-2; TRBD1 matches 10 bases. TRBV5-3 is noted as an ORF with a role that remains uncertain. CDR3 size: 16 residues. J lost 6 bases, V lost 4 bases, and 9 bases had no gene match. The CDR3 protein is CARSGRRDRGAGELFF. CDR3 in DNA: TGTGCCAGAAGCGGACGGAGGGACAGGGGTGCCGGGGAGCTGTTTTTT.

This clone showed up just a few times. The chain is built from TRBV5-1 and TRBJ2-7; perhaps TRBD1 as D (7 bases). V was shortened by 3 bases and J by 3 bases, with 19 bases between the two germline ends. Germline CDR1 SGHRS, CDR2 YFSETQ. The CDR3 spans 16 residues. This CDR3 is CASSWRRDSLSYEQYF. Here the CDR3 DNA reads TGCGCCAGCAGCTGGAGGCGGGACAGTCTGAGCTACGAGCAGTACTTC.

V is TRBV9 and J is TRBJ1-5; D unresolved. This CDR3 comprises 14 residues. V shed 2 bases and J shed 5 bases, with 11 bases lying between them. The germline V gene encodes CDR1 SGDLS and CDR2 YYNGEE. In nucleotides, the CDR3 is TGTGCCAGCAGCGTCACCGAGTCCTATCAGCCCCAGCATTTT. Translated: CASSVTESYQPQHF.

The chain uses TRBV29-1 and TRBJ1-1, with a weak D call TRBD1 (6 bases). V lost 8 bases and J lost 3, with 19 bases in between. Germline values: CDR1 SQVTM, CDR2 ANQGSEA. This CDR3 comprises 14 residues. The CDR3, as DNA: TGCAGCTCCCAGGGGCCGTCGGACTACACTGAAGCTTTCTTT. It encodes CSSQGPSDYTEAFF.

The rearrangement links TRBV30 to TRBJ1-4; the D gene is possibly TRBD1 (5 bases). Trimming cost V 5 bases and J 6 bases, with 13 bases left between them. This CDR3 has 13 amino acids. The V gene's germline CDR1 is GTSNPN and CDR2 SVGIG (reference sequence). The CDR3 bases are TGTGCCTGGGCTCAGGGAAGGGATGAAAAACTGTTTTTT. Protein product: CAWAQGRDEKLFF.

V and J are TRBV7-2 and TRBJ1-1, with D hard to call. This CDR3 contains 16 residues. V gave up 5 bases and J gave up 2 bases, with 18 bases separating them. The germline gives CDR1 SGHTA, CDR2 FQGNSA. The DNA for the CDR3 is TGTGCCAGCAGCCAGATTGAACTGGGGAGAAACACTGAAGCTTTCTTT. Translation: CASSQIELGRNTEAFF.

The rearrangement links TRBV5-4 to TRBJ2-1; 8 bases map to TRBD1. CDR3 size: 14 residues. Germline V CDR1 and CDR2: SGHNT, YYREEE (reference sequence). V was clipped by 0 bases and J by 12 bases; unmatched bases: 8. In DNA, the CDR3 is TGTGCCAGCAGCTTGGAGACAGGGGAAACTTCGCAGTTCTTC. As protein: CASSLETGETSQFF.

The rearrangement uses TRBV5-4 and TRBJ2-3; tentative D call: TRBD2 (5 bases). Germline CDR1 and CDR2: SGHNT and YYREEE (reference sequence). CDR3 length: 16 residues. V was pared by 0 bases and J by 2 bases, with 13 bases between. The CDR3 spells CASSLGLAGPTDTQYF. Here the CDR3 DNA reads TGTGCCAGCAGCTTGGGGCTAGCAGGACCCACAGATACGCAGTATTTT.

This clone was observed a few times. At one of its ends the junction is not consistent with the germline gene, which may arise from a read error. The rearrangement joins TRBV28 to TRBJ2-7; D is possibly TRBD1 (6 bases). Germline loops: CDR1 MDHEN, CDR2 SYDVKM. The CDR3 length is 14 residues. The CDR3 nucleotides are TGTGCCAGCAGTCCTTACAGGGTCTCCCACGAGCAGTACTTC. Residues: CASSPYRVSHEQYF.

The chain is built from TRBV18 and TRBJ2-7; 8 bases match TRBD2. Germline lookup yields CDR1 KGHSH and CDR2 LQKENI. J was trimmed by 6 bases and V by 2 bases; bases with no gene match: 9. The CDR3 consists of 15 residues. The CDR3 loop is CASSPGLAEGVEQYF. CDR3 nucleotide sequence: TGTGCCAGCTCACCAGGACTAGCAGAAGGGGTCGAGCAGTACTTC.

The chain recombines TRBV11-1 with TRBJ2-2, with TRBD2 as a possible D gene (6 bases). CDR1 is SGHAT, CDR2 FQDESV, per germline (reference sequence). Trimming stripped 5 bases from V and 2 bases from J, with 15 bases between. CDR3 length: 16 amino acids. CDR3 coding DNA: TGTGCCAGCAGCCCGAACCCCGGGACTAACACCGGGGAGCTGTTTTTT. It codes for CASSPNPGTNTGELFF. The variable domain in full, completed from reference TRBV11-1 and TRBJ2-2, reads EAEVAQSPRYKITEKSQAVAFWCDPISGHATLYWYRQILGQGPELLVQFQDESVVDDSQLPKDRFSAERLKGVDSTLKIQPAELGDSAMYLCASSPNPGTNTGELFFGEGSRLTVL.

V gene TRBV28 combines with J gene TRBJ2-7; TRBD2 matches 8 bases. CDR1 MDHEN and CDR2 SYDVKM come from the germline V gene. CDR3 length: 19 amino acids. Trimming removed 7 bases from V and 0 bases from J; junction bases left unmatched: 20. The CDR3: CASTSRWLLAGSSSYEQYF. The DNA of the CDR3 is TGTGCCAGCACCTCGCGGTGGCTCCTAGCGGGTTCGAGCTCCTACGAGCAGTACTTC.

The chain recombines TRBV5-1 with TRBJ1-6; TRBD1 aligns across 7 bases. The CDR3 has 15 residues. Germline-derived CDR1 and CDR2 are SGHRS and YFSETQ. V lost 6 bases and J lost 6; bases outside the gene matches: 9. CDR3 amino acids: CASTLARDSNSPLHF. The DNA for the CDR3 is TGCGCCAGCACTTTAGCGCGGGACAGTAATTCACCCCTCCACTTT.

The CDR3, as DNA: TGTGCCAGCAGCTTACCGCCGAGACTAGCGGGGATCACCGGGGAGCTGTTTTTT. Translation gives CASSLPPRLAGITGELFF. The chain uses TRBV7-8 and TRBJ2-2; 11 bases are a match to TRBD2. The CDR3 is 18 amino acids. Germline loops: CDR1 SGHVS, CDR2 FQNEAQ. The V gene end was trimmed by 2 bases and the J gene end by 4 bases; junction bases not matched to a gene: 9.

The V gene is TRBV4-1, the J gene TRBJ2-1, with 14 bases that match TRBD2. Looked up from germline, CDR1 is MGHRA and CDR2 is YSYEKL. The CDR3 contains 16 residues. V was clipped by 3 bases and J by 5 bases; unmatched bases: 3. DNA for the CDR3: TGCGCCAGCAGCCACCCGGGACTAGCGGGAGACAATGAGCAGTTCTTC. Translating gives CASSHPGLAGDNEQFF.